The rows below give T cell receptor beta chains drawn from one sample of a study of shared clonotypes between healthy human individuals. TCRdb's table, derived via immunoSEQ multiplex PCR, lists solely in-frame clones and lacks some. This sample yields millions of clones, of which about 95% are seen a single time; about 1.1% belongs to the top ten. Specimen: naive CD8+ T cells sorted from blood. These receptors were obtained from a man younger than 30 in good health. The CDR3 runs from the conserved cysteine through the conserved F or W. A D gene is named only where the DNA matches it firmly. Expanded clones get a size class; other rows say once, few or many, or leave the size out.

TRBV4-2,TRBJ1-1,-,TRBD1,TGTGCCAGCAGCCAAGATAGGACAGGGCTGGGAACTGAAGCTTTCTTT,CASSQDRTGLGTEAFF
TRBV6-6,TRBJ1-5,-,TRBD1,TGTGCCAGCAATCTCGGGACAGGGGGCAATCAGCCCCAGCATTTT,CASNLGTGGNQPQHF
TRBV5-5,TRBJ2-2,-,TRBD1,TGTGCCAGCAGCTTGTTGCCAGGGGGCGTGACCGGGGAGCTGTTTTTT,CASSLLPGGVTGELFF
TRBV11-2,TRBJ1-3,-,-,TGTGCCAGCAGCTTAGATACCGGTCTCTCTGGAAACACCATATATTTT,CASSLDTGLSGNTIYF
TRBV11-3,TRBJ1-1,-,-,TGTGCCAGCAGCGAGGGGCAGGACACTGAAGCTTTCTTT,CASSEGQDTEAFF
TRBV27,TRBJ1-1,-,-,TGTGCCAGCAGTTTCGGAGGACTGAACACTGAAGCTTTCTTT,CASSFGGLNTEAFF
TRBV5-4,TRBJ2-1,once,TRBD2,TGTGCCAGCAGCTTCCTAGCGGGAGAAATGAATGAGCAGTTCTTC,CASSFLAGEMNEQFF
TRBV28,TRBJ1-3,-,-,TGTGCCAGCAGCCCCGGACTTGCTGGAAACACCATATATTTT,CASSPGLAGNTIYF
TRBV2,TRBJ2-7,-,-,TGTGCCAGCAGTGGACAGTTCTACGAGCAGTACTTC,CASSGQFYEQYF
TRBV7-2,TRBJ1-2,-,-,TGTGCCAGCAGCTTAGCCCCCACAAAGGGAACGAACTATGGCTACACCTTC,CASSLAPTKGTNYGYTF
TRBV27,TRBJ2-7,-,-,TGTGCCAGCAGTTTATTTGGGCCGTCCTACGAGCAGTACTTC,CASSLFGPSYEQYF
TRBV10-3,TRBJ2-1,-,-,TGTGCCACCTGGACTCCCAGCTCCTACAATGAGCAGTTCTTC,CATWTPSSYNEQFF
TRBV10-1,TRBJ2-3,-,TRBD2,TGCGCCAGCAGTGACACTAGCGGGAGCAGAGATACGCAGTATTTT,CASSDTSGSRDTQYF
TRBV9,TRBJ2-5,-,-,TGTGCCAGCAGCTCCCCACGAGACCTTCGGGAGACCCAGTACTTC,CASSSPRDLRETQYF
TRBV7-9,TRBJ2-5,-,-,TGTGCCAGCAGCTTAGGCCCTGTGCTCGGAGAGACCCAGTACTTC,CASSLGPVLGETQYF
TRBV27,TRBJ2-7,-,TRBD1,TGTGCCAGCAGTTTCACAGGGGAAATCCACGAGCAGTACTTC,CASSFTGEIHEQYF
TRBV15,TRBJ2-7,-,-,TGTGCCACCAGCCCCTCCTTAGGACAACCCGAGCAGTACTTC,CATSPSLGQPEQYF
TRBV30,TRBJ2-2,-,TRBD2,TGTGCCTGGAGTACCTATGGACTAGCGGGGGCCGGGGAGCTGTTTTTT,CAWSTYGLAGAGELFF
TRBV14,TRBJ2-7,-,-,TGTGCCAGCTCATCTGTTCGGGATACCTACGAGCAGTACTTC,CASSSVRDTYEQYF
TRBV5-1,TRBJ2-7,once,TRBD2,TGCGCCAGCAGCTTGGATAGCGGGAGGGTTCGCGAGCAGTACTTC,CASSLDSGRVREQYF
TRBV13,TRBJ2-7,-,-,TGTGCCAGCAGCTTAGGTTTGGGCGAGCAGTACTTC,CASSLGLGEQYF
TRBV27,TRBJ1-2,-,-,TGTGCCAGCAGTCCCGGCCCGGGAGCGCCTAACTATGGCTACACCTTC,CASSPGPGAPNYGYTF
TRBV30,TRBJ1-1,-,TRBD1,TGTGCCTGGAGTCCCCCGTACCGACAGGGACTCCCTGAAGCTTTCTTT,CAWSPPYRQGLPEAFF
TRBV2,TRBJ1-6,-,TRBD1,TGTGCCAGCAGTGTCAAGACAGGGGCCTATAATTCACCCCTCCACTTT,CASSVKTGAYNSPLHF
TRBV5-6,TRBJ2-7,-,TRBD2,TGTGCCAGCAGCGACGAGGGACTAGCGGGAGACGAGCAGTACTTC,CASSDEGLAGDEQYF
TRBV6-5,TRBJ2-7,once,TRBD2,TGTGCCAGCAGTTACTCTACTAGCGGGAGGTACGAGCAGTACTTC,CASSYSTSGRYEQYF
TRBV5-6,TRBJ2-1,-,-,TGTGCCAGCAGCTACCTCGGGAAGTACAATGAGCAGTTCTTC,CASSYLGKYNEQFF
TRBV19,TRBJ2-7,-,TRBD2,TGTGCCAGTAGTCCTGGACTAGCGCTCGAGCAGTACTTC,CASSPGLALEQYF
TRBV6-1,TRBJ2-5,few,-,TGTGCCAGCAGTGAAGGAGGGGCGTGGGAGACCCAGTACTTC,CASSEGGAWETQYF
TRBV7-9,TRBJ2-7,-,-,TGTGCCAGCAGCTTCGGAAGCTACGAGCAGTACTTC,CASSFGSYEQYF
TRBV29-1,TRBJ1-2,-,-,TGCAGCGTGGTGGGGCGAACTAACTATGGCTACACCTTC,CSVVGRTNYGYTF
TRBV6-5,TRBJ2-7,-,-,TGTGCCAGCAGTTATGACCCCACGAACTACGAGCAGTACTTC,CASSYDPTNYEQYF
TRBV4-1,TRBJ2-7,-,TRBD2,TGCGCCAGCAGCCAAGAAGCTAGCGGGGGGGCGGGCTCCTACGAGCAGTACTTC,CASSQEASGGAGSYEQYF
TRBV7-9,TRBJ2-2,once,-,TGTGCCAGCAGCAAAATGGTCGCTAACACCGGGGAGCTGTTTTTT,CASSKMVANTGELFF
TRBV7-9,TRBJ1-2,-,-,TGTGCCAGCAGCGACGGACCGCCACGCCATGGCTACACCTTC,CASSDGPPRHGYTF
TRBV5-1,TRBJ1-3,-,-,TGCGCCAGCAGCTTAAGCTCTGGAAACACCATATATTTT,CASSLSSGNTIYF
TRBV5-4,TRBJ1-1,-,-,TGTGCCAGCAGCTTGGCCGGTCAGAACACTGAAGCTTTCTTT,CASSLAGQNTEAFF
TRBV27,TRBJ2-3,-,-,TGTGCCAGCAGTTTCGGGGACTCAGATACGCAGTATTTT,CASSFGDSDTQYF
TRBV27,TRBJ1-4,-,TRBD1,TGTGCCAGCAGTCCGTGGACAGGTCCTAATGAAAAACTGTTTTTT,CASSPWTGPNEKLFF
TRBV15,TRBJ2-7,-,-,TGTGCCACCAGTGACAACTACGAGCAGTACTTC,CATSDNYEQYF